The T cell receptor (beta chain) described here comes from a study of T cell clonotyping in hematopoietic cell transplantation. Study overall: Pretransplant recipient samples were taken after cytoreduction. Points from the study as a whole: Higher Inverse Simpson Index values in graft donor and pretransplant recipient predicted broader posttransplant TCR diversity. Pathologically expanded recipient clonotypes increased progressively from day 30 to day 180 as diversity fell.

Specified time point: recipient sample about 28 days before transplant, after cytoreduction. The protocol was immunoSEQ multiplex PCR, while the TCRdb copy is restricted to in-frame clones and leaves out a portion. This sample has 27,000 or so clones, with over 60% found just once. This CDR3 region has 13 residues. Looked up from germline, CDR1 is MGHDK and CDR2 is SYGVNS. V lost 10 bases to trimming and J lost 1 base, with 14 bases between them. Details on this clone: Its matching antigen is unknown.

The sample in question was peripheral blood mononuclear cells, obtained before stem cell transplant. This rearrangement joins TRBV25-1 to TRBJ2-7; D unclear. The sequence came from a man over 45 with myelodysplastic syndrome. Some clones in this sample may be carry-over from other donors' samples. The chain's CDR3 is CATSPLHSYEQYF. CDR3 DNA: TGTGCCACCTCCCCACTCCATTCCTACGAGCAGTACTTC.